This TCR beta chain was recovered during a study of T cells in Graves' hyperthyroidism and ophthalmopathy. From RNA transcripts, TCR beta CDR3 regions were amplified. The study used the HTBI primer set for a first-round RT-PCR of the TCR CDR3. Using its own MiXCR run on the multiplex PCR reads, TCRdb lists one record per CDR3 protein. The table records 750,000 to 900,000 distinct CDR3 sequences, about two fifths of them present only once. This CDR3 spans 11 amino acids. The ends were cut back, 8 bases at V and 8 bases at J, with 10 bases in the middle. The germline V gene encodes CDR1 MNHEY and CDR2 SMNVEV (reference sequence).

This chain connects TRBV27 to TRBJ1-5, with D hard to call. The TCR was taken from a man between 18 and 35 years old with Graves' hyperthyroidism. Sequenced input: blood. The CDR3 DNA sequence: TGTGCCAGCGGCCGAGAGGAGCCCCAGCATTTT. The encoded protein is CASGREEPQHF.